Sequencing of this T cell receptor beta chain was carried out in a study of human CD8 memory T cell subsets. In germline, CDR1 is SGHVS, CDR2 FQNEAQ. This CDR3 spans 17 amino acids. TSTEM, the stem-like memory CD8+ T cells, were CCR7+ PD-1- TIGIT-. Enrichment of total CD8+ T cells was achieved using negative magnetic separation. As regards this clonotype: Its antigen remains unidentified.

It was UMI-labeled 5' RACE by which the TCR beta libraries were made. No DNA is given; TCRdb re-called the 5' RACE reads and lists each CDR3 protein once. In all, the sample yields around 10,000 distinct CDR3 sequences. General study results and limits: Although both stem-like subsets shared clonotypes with effector memory cells, the stem-like memory and precursor exhausted T cell repertoires overlapped only minimally with each other. Sequencing was limited to the T cell receptor beta chain.

The origin of this receptor is a human donor in good health. Sample: CD8+ stem-like memory T cells (TSCM and TCM) sorted from PBMCs. Stated subset: stem-like memory CD8 T cells (TSTEM), CCR7+ PD-1- TIGIT-. This chain uses TRBV7-8 with TRBJ2-4. The CDR3 loop is CASSLAQGPLAKNIQYF.